The entry below gives a single TCR beta chain sequence along with its context. V shed 9 bases and J shed 3 bases, with 30 bases lying between them. Germline CDR1 is LNHDA and CDR2 is SQIVND (reference sequence). This CDR3 is 19 amino acids long. Treatment reported: some 20 received Ad26.COV2.S at low or high dose, single or two shots; roughly five received placebo; per-sample allocation not given. Sampling happened 63 days after the first vaccine or placebo injection. The source of the sample is a study of Ad26.COV2.S vaccination and SARS-CoV-2 variants. The repertoire was sequenced with immunoSEQ multiplex PCR; TCRdb's copy has only in-frame clones and lacks some. The sample consists of hundreds of thousands of clones, 89% of them appearing once.

The V gene is TRBV19, the J gene TRBJ2-4; D may be TRBD2 (6 bases). This TCR came from a person between 18 and 59 years old who received the Ad26.COV2.S COVID-19 vaccine or a placebo. The starting material was peripheral blood, obtained in a trial of Ad26.COV2.S vaccine versus placebo. The CDR3 DNA reads TGTGCCAGGCGCCGGTGCGGGGTGGGGTGTGGGACCAACAAAAACATTCAGTACTTC. It codes for CARRRCGVGCGTNKNIQYF.